Listed here are 29 T cell receptor beta chains from one sample, sequenced in a study of cytomegalovirus exposure and HLA in healthy donors. PCR amplification relied on 60 Vbeta primers (plus 13 Jbeta primers). Produced via immunoSEQ multiplex PCR; TCRdb's table is partial and in-frame only. This sample has 200,000 or so clones; about 86% occur once, and the top ten carry about 1.9%. The material sequenced was PBMCs. These receptor sequences come from a woman under 30 in good health and CMV-seropositive.

The V and J genes are TRBV7-3 and TRBJ2-3; possibly TRBD2 for D (7 bases). Per germline, CDR1 SGHTA and CDR2 FQGTGA. V was pared by 0 bases and J by 0 bases, with 16 bases between. The CDR3 runs 18 residues. CDR3: CASSLTAGGGGSTDTQYF. CDR3 DNA: TGTGCCAGCAGCTTAACAGCGGGCGGCGGGGGCAGCACAGATACGCAGTATTTT.

The rearrangement links TRBV28 to TRBJ2-7, with 10 bases that match TRBD2. CDR1 is MDHEN and CDR2 is SYDVKM in the germline V gene. Germline trimming cut 7 bases from V and 5 bases from J; bases unmatched to any gene: 11. This CDR3 spans 15 amino acids. This chain's CDR3 is CASNSPGAGGHEQYF. In nucleotides, the CDR3 is TGTGCCAGCAACTCTCCAGGAGCGGGGGGGCACGAGCAGTACTTC.

The chain is built from TRBV4-2 and TRBJ2-4; 14 bases fit TRBD2. V shed 4 bases and J 5 bases; nucleotides not matched to a gene: 1. The CDR3 runs to 15 residues. Germline V CDR1 and CDR2: LGHNA, YNFKEQ. Here the CDR3 DNA reads TGTGCCAGCAGCCTGACTAGCGGGGGGGAAAACATTCAGTACTTC. Translating it yields CASSLTSGGENIQYF.

As DNA, the CDR3 is TGTGCCAGCAGCGCCCACGGCGGCGGGGGGGATGAGCAGTTCTTC. It specifies CASSAHGGGGDEQFF. This sequence joins TRBV9 and TRBJ2-1; the match to TRBD2 covers 9 bases. V was pared by 3 bases and J by 8 bases, with 9 bases of the junction left unmatched. The germline V gene has CDR1 SGDLS and CDR2 YYNGEE. The CDR3 runs 15 residues.

This chain links TRBV7-9 with TRBJ2-2; perhaps TRBD2 as D (6 bases). This CDR3 spans 14 amino acids. Trimming took 6 bases from V and 8 from J, leaving 16 bases between them. Germline V gives CDR1 SEHNR, CDR2 FQNEAQ (reference sequence). The CDR3 here is CASSARALAGELFF. For the CDR3, the DNA is TGTGCCAGCAGTGCCAGGGCACTAGCTGGGGAGCTGTTTTTT.

The V call is TRBV20-1, the J call TRBJ2-5, with D perhaps matching TRBD2 (5 bases). Germline V CDR1 and CDR2: DFQATT, SNEGSKA (reference sequence). The V end lost 5 bases, the J end lost 5 bases, and 9 bases lay between the germline ends. This CDR3 is 11 amino acids long. CDR3 coding DNA: TGCAGTGCTGGCACGGGGGAGACCCAGTACTTC. Translating gives CSAGTGETQYF.

The DNA of the CDR3 is TGCGCCAGCAGCCAAGATCTTGTAAAGCCTATACGCTACACCTTC. It codes for CASSQDLVKPIRYTF. This rearrangement joins TRBV4-3 to TRBJ1-2, with D uncertain. V was cut by 0 bases and J by 9 bases, with 17 bases left in between. This CDR3 is 15 amino acids long. The germline CDR1 and CDR2 sequences are LGHNA and YSLEER.

The CDR3, as DNA: TGTGCCAGCAGTGAAGGGACAGGGGCTACCTACGAGCAGTACGTC. This encodes CASSEGTGATYEQYV. The J gene is TRBJ2-7, the V gene TRBV6-1; 9 nucleotides match TRBD1. The trim removed 1 base at V and 2 bases at J, leaving 3 bases unmatched. The CDR3 has 15 residues. CDR1 MNHNS and CDR2 SASEGT come from the germline V gene.

The V and J genes are TRBV18 and TRBJ2-1; D ambiguous. This CDR3 comprises 12 residues. Trimming removed 1 base from V and 9 bases from J, with 7 bases in between. CDR1 and CDR2 from the germline V gene are KGHSH and LQKENI. CDR3 residues: CASSPLLPEQFF. The CDR3 DNA sequence: TGTGCCAGCTCACCACTCCTACCTGAGCAGTTCTTC.

This clone showed up just a few times. The chain uses TRBV5-6 and TRBJ1-4, with TRBD1 matching 9 bases. Trimming removed 7 bases from V and 8 bases from J; junction bases left unmatched: 12. Germline lookup yields CDR1 SGHDT and CDR2 YYEEEE. The CDR3 runs 15 residues. CDR3: CASQRKGQGKEKLFF. In DNA form, the CDR3 reads TGTGCCAGCCAAAGAAAAGGACAGGGGAAAGAAAAACTGTTTTTT.

The chain has TRBV5-6 and TRBJ1-2; 8 bases are shared with TRBD1. V shed 4 bases and J 8 bases; nucleotides not matched to a gene: 13. Germline loops: CDR1 SGHDT, CDR2 YYEEEE. CDR3 length: 15 amino acids. The CDR3 sequence: CASSTATGTGSGYTF. The CDR3 nucleotides are TGTGCCAGCAGCACCGCGACAGGGACAGGCTCCGGCTACACCTTC.

Remarks on this clone: One end of the junction does not line up with germline, which may come from a read error. The chain has TRBV27 and TRBJ2-6; D possibly corresponds to TRBD1 (5 bases). Per germline, CDR1 MNHEY and CDR2 SMNVEV (reference sequence). The CDR3 is 13 residues long. In DNA form, the CDR3 reads TGTGCCAGCAGTTTTTCTGGGGCCAACGGCCTGACTTTC. It encodes CASSFSGANGLTF.

In its sample, this clone was seen a few times. V gene TRBV6-5 combines with J gene TRBJ2-7, with D maybe TRBD2 (5 bases). V was clipped by 7 bases and J by 7 bases, with 17 bases between them. Germline V gene lookup returns CDR1 MNHEY and CDR2 SVGAGI. This CDR3 is built from 13 residues. CDR3 loop: CASTYGVGKEQYF. As DNA, the CDR3 is TGTGCCAGCACCTACGGGGTTGGGAAAGAGCAGTACTTC.

Only one count was recorded for this clone. This chain joins TRBV7-2 and TRBJ1-2; tentatively, D is TRBD1 (6 bases). Germline CDR1 and CDR2: SGHTA and FQGNSA. The CDR3 covers 13 residues. Trimming took off 1 base at V and 7 bases at J, with 10 bases between the two ends. The CDR3 DNA is TGTGCCAGCAGCTTAGGGGGGCCCGGTGGCTACACCTTC. Amino acid sequence: CASSLGGPGGYTF.

The table lists this clone with a few counts. The chain has TRBV19 and TRBJ1-2, with TRBD1 as a possible D gene (6 bases). Germline CDR1 is LNHDA and CDR2 is SQIVND (reference sequence). The CDR3 loop spans 14 amino acids. V was shortened by 2 bases and J by 8 bases, with 15 bases between the two germline ends. The CDR3 nucleotides are TGTGCCAGTAGTATACAAGGGAGCCAGGGGGGCTACACCTTC. Amino acid sequence: CASSIQGSQGGYTF. Filled out from reference TRBV19 and TRBJ1-2, the complete variable domain reads DGGITQSPKYLFRKEGQNVTLSCEQNLNHDAMYWYRQDPGQGLRLIYYSQIVNDFQKGDIAEGYSVSREKKESFPLTVTSAQKNPTAFYLCASSIQGSQGGYTFGSGTRLTVV.

The chain employs TRBV25-1 and TRBJ2-3; possible D gene TRBD2, 6 bases. V was clipped by 1 base and J by 3 bases, with 11 bases between them. Germline CDR1 is MGHDK and CDR2 is SYGVNS. This CDR3 region has 15 residues. For the CDR3, the DNA is TGTGCCAGCAGTGAATTTGGGGGGAGGACAGATACGCAGTATTTT. Translated: CASSEFGGRTDTQYF.

This CDR3 is CASSSGRYNEQFF. CDR3 sequence (DNA): TGTGCCAGCAGCTCAGGGCGGTACAATGAGCAGTTCTTC. J is TRBJ2-1 and V is TRBV7-2; tentative D call: TRBD1 (5 bases). The V end was cut by 4 bases, the J end by 4 bases, with 8 bases between. This CDR3 spans 13 amino acids. CDR1 and CDR2 (germline): SGHTA, FQGNSA.

The V and J genes are TRBV18 and TRBJ1-3; maybe TRBD1 (5 bases). CDR1 is KGHSH and CDR2 is LQKENI in the germline V gene. With 0 bases removed from V and 11 bases from J, the gap between germline ends came to 14 bases. The CDR3 has 14 residues. CDR3 nucleotide sequence: TGTGCCAGCTCACCACCCGGCGGGGCACTGGCCATATATTTT. Amino acids: CASSPPGGALAIYF.

The V call is TRBV19, the J call TRBJ1-6; weak D call: TRBD1 (6 bases). The V gene's germline CDR1 is LNHDA and CDR2 SQIVND (reference sequence). Trimming cost V 6 bases and J 6 bases, with 21 bases left between them. This CDR3 comprises 17 residues. The CDR3 loop reads CASRNSRGLGSNSPLHF. The CDR3 DNA is TGTGCCAGTAGGAATTCCAGGGGATTGGGTAGTAATTCACCCCTCCACTTT.

A single count supports this clone. The gene calls are TRBV7-3 and TRBJ2-5; possible D gene TRBD1, 5 bases. Looked up from germline, CDR1 is SGHTA and CDR2 is FQGTGA. The V gene lost 3 bases and the J gene lost 5 bases, with 13 bases spanning the gap. This CDR3 comprises 14 residues. The CDR3, as DNA: TGTGCCAGCAGCTTTTTGGCTAGGGGCGAGACCCAGTACTTC. Translated: CASSFLARGETQYF.

The chain has TRBV5-6 and TRBJ1-1; possible D gene TRBD1, 5 bases. In germline, CDR1 is SGHDT, CDR2 YYEEEE. The V end was cut by 4 bases, the J end by 11 bases, with 24 bases between. CDR3 length: 15 residues. The CDR3 DNA is TGTGCCAGCAGCAGAAGGACACAATTCGGCTCCTTTGCTTTCTTT. Its protein product is CASSRRTQFGSFAFF.

V and J are TRBV27 and TRBJ1-1; no definite D call. CDR3 length: 13 residues. The V gene lost 5 bases and the J gene lost 3 bases, with 10 bases spanning the gap. Germline-derived CDR1 and CDR2 are MNHEY and SMNVEV (reference sequence). CDR3 nucleotide sequence: TGTGCCAGCAGTCTCGCGTGGTACACTGAAGCTTTCTTT. Translation gives CASSLAWYTEAFF.

V usage is TRBV5-6 and J usage is TRBJ2-7, with TRBD2 matching over 7 bases. Germline CDR1 and CDR2: SGHDT and YYEEEE. The length of the CDR3 is 12 residues. With V trimmed by 0 bases and J by 6 bases, 0 bases remained unmatched. The CDR3 spells CASSLGGGEQYV. The CDR3 DNA reads as TGTGCCAGCAGCTTGGGGGGGGGCGAGCAGTACGTC.

The chain joins TRBV10-1 to TRBJ1-1, with 9 bases matching TRBD1. Losses at the gene ends were 4 bases for V and 2 bases for J; bases not matched to a gene: 5. In germline, CDR1 is WNHNN, CDR2 SYGVQD (reference sequence). There are 15 residues in the CDR3. The CDR3 DNA follows: TGCGCCAGCAGTGGTGGGACAGGGCCCAACACTGAAGCTTTCTTT. Its protein is CASSGGTGPNTEAFF.

CDR3 DNA: TGTGCCAGCAGTTTAGTACAAAACACCGGGGAGCTGTTTTTT. It encodes CASSLVQNTGELFF. V usage is TRBV27 and J usage is TRBJ2-2, with D hard to call. The germline V and J ends were trimmed by 2 bases and 2 bases, with 6 bases remaining between them. Germline CDR1 and CDR2: MNHEY and SMNVEV (reference sequence). This CDR3 is 14 amino acids long.

The rearrangement uses TRBV5-1 and TRBJ2-7; 7 nucleotides match TRBD2. Germline V gene sequence: CDR1 SGHRS, CDR2 YFSETQ. The CDR3 length is 18 residues. The ends lost 1 base at V and 1 base at J; junction bases unmatched: 14. CDR3 loop: CASSLSITQGGSSYEQYF. In nucleotides, the CDR3 is TGCGCCAGCAGCTTGAGTATCACCCAGGGAGGGAGTTCCTACGAGCAGTACTTC.

The chain links TRBV19 to TRBJ1-1; perhaps TRBD1 as D (6 bases). This CDR3 has 16 residues. Germline CDR1 reads LNHDA; CDR2 reads SQIVND (reference sequence). Trimming pared 8 bases from V and 0 bases from J, leaving 19 bases between. CDR3 sequence (DNA): TGTGCCAGTTGTAGTAGGGGACATTCGGTGAACACTGAAGCTTTCTTT. It specifies CASCSRGHSVNTEAFF.

The V and J genes are TRBV15 and TRBJ1-1; 7 bases align to TRBD1. V shed 0 bases, J shed 0 bases, and the junction held 1 base outside the gene matches. The CDR3 is 15 residues long. CDR1 is LNHNV and CDR2 is YYDKDF in the germline V gene (reference sequence). The CDR3 loop is CATSRDRGMNTEAFF. The CDR3 nucleotides are TGTGCCACCAGCAGAGACAGGGGGATGAACACTGAAGCTTTCTTT.

This sequence joins TRBV25-1 and TRBJ1-2; TRBD1 matches at 8 bases. The length of the CDR3 is 16 residues. The germline gives CDR1 MGHDK, CDR2 SYGVNS. V shed 0 bases and J 3 bases; nucleotides not matched to a gene: 6. The CDR3 nucleotides read TGTGCCAGCAGTGAATATAGAGGGACAGGTGACTATGGCTACACCTTC. Translated: CASSEYRGTGDYGYTF.